This TCR beta chain stems from a study of OX40 agonist ivuxolimab in advanced cancers. In the study overall: With a range of roughly 20 to 80, age averaged roughly 61 years, and around 83% were male. Points from the study as a whole: Among the lowest levels of clonal expansion were found in partial responders at 0.1-3.0 mg/kg. No determination was made of the antigen specificity of the expanded peripheral T cells. Clones of CD4+ and CD8+ blood T cells grew by week 6 at doses of 0.1 to 3.0 mg/kg.

This clone came up once. Its antigen is not known. Assay used: immunoSEQ multiplex PCR; TCRdb lists only in-frame clones, some missing. Among tens of thousands of clones listed, nearly 85% were seen once. From germline, CDR1 is LNHDA and CDR2 SQIVND (reference sequence). The CDR3 loop spans 12 amino acids. V was cut by 3 bases and J by 4 bases, with 6 bases left in between. The receptor's source is an adult with an advanced solid tumor such as melanoma, head and neck, liver or kidney cancer. The source was CD4+ or CD8+ T cells sorted from blood, collected in a trial of the OX40 agonist ivuxolimab. The chain couples TRBV19 to TRBJ2-5; D ambiguous. CDR3 nucleotide sequence: TGTGCCAGTAGTATGGCACTAGAGACCCAGTACTTC. It specifies CASSMALETQYF.